The 8 T cell receptor beta chains reported below all come from one sample, sequenced in a study of cytomegalovirus exposure and HLA in healthy donors. A multiplex PCR was run with 60 Vbeta primers and 13 Jbeta primers. Measured with immunoSEQ multiplex PCR; TCRdb has only the in-frame clones, and not every one. Among some 150,000 clones, 70% to 85% were seen once, and the ten largest hold about 1.5%. Input material: PBMCs. These receptors were obtained from a male donor in good health and CMV-seronegative.

V and J are TRBV28 and TRBJ1-2, with 7 bases aligning to TRBD1. V trimming: 7 bases; J trimming: 0 bases; junction bases outside the gene matches: 11. In germline, CDR1 is MDHEN, CDR2 SYDVKM. The CDR3 covers 16 residues. DNA for the CDR3: TGTGCCAGCACCCTGGGGACAGCCAGTACTAACTATGGCTACACCTTC. Translation gives CASTLGTASTNYGYTF.

Note on this clone: At the DNA level, this CDR3 is encoded by other sequences in the same sample as well. The chain combines TRBV5-6 with TRBJ1-1, with TRBD1 as a possible D gene (5 bases). The V and J ends lost 3 bases and 0 bases respectively, with 6 bases between them. This CDR3 region has 13 residues. In germline, CDR1 is SGHDT, CDR2 YYEEEE. CDR3 protein: CASSSGLNTEAFF. The CDR3 bases are TGTGCCAGCAGCTCAGGGCTGAACACTGAAGCTTTCTTT.

The chain couples TRBV5-1 to TRBJ2-7; D is unresolved. CDR1 and CDR2 from the germline V gene are SGHRS and YFSETQ. V was trimmed by 1 base and J by 2 bases, leaving 13 bases between them. The CDR3 spans 15 residues. This CDR3 is CASSLTERNPYEQYF. CDR3 DNA sequence: TGCGCCAGCAGCTTGACAGAAAGGAATCCCTACGAGCAGTACTTC.

The chain couples TRBV6-5 to TRBJ1-4; 8 bases are shared with TRBD1. The CDR3 totals 15 residues. Germline V gene data show CDR1 as MNHEY and CDR2 as SVGAGI. The V and J ends lost 10 bases and 5 bases, in that order; junction bases with no gene match: 12. As DNA, the CDR3 is TGTGCCACGGGGGGCCAGGACAGGGTGAATGAAAAACTGTTTTTT. Its translation: CATGGQDRVNEKLFF.

CDR3 bases: TGTGCCAGCAGCCTCGGACAGGGAGACAATGAGCAGTTCTTC. Translated, it gives CASSLGQGDNEQFF. The chain links TRBV7-9 to TRBJ2-1; TRBD1 matches at 8 bases. Trimming took 5 bases from V and 5 from J; bases not matched to a gene: 5. Germline CDR1 SEHNR, CDR2 FQNEAQ (reference sequence). The CDR3 has 14 residues. Supplemented by reference TRBV7-9 and TRBJ2-1, the full variable domain reads DTGVSQNPRHKITKRGQNVTFRCDPISEHNRLYWYRQTLGQGPEFLTYFQNEAQLEKSRLLSDRFSAERPKGSFSTLEIQRTEQGDSAMYLCASSLGQGDNEQFFGPGTRLTVL.

The rearrangement links TRBV4-3 to TRBJ2-3; 9 bases fit TRBD2. Germline V gives CDR1 LGHNA, CDR2 YSLEER. Trimming took 0 bases from V and 4 from J; bases not matched to a gene: 11. The CDR3 covers 18 residues. The CDR3 coding sequence is TGCGCCAGCAGCCAAGATCTACAACTTAGCGGGAGTGCAGATACGCAGTATTTT. Its translation is CASSQDLQLSGSADTQYF.

The chain couples TRBV25-1 to TRBJ2-7, with 7 bases identical to TRBD2. CDR1 is MGHDK and CDR2 is SYGVNS in the germline V gene. The V and J ends lost 3 bases and 0 bases, in that order; junction bases with no gene match: 5. The CDR3 is 15 residues long. The CDR3 loop is CASSDSGGGSYEQYF. CDR3 nucleotide sequence: TGTGCCAGCAGTGACTCGGGCGGGGGCTCCTACGAGCAGTACTTC.

This clone was detected a few times. The CDR3 nucleotides read TGTGCCAGCAGTGAATCTAGCGGAGCCTACGAGCAGTACTTC. As protein: CASSESSGAYEQYF. V and J are TRBV25-1 and TRBJ2-7, with 7 bases identical to TRBD2. The V segment lost 1 base and the J segment 2 bases; nucleotides outside the gene matches: 2. In germline, CDR1 is MGHDK, CDR2 SYGVNS. The CDR3 consists of 14 residues.